This TCR beta chain appears in the sequencing data of a study of shared clonotypes between healthy human individuals. Regarding the study as a whole: How much donors shared clonotypes was expected to be affected by sequencing depth. Sequencing of the sorted subsets was shown by rarefaction to be incomplete despite large depth. Generation probability values for non-shared clonotypes were lower than those for clonotypes shared by all four donors.

As originally analysed: ImmunoSEQ supplied junction-only sequences lacking quality scores, so filtering was different. Here immunoSEQ multiplex PCR was the method, and the copy in TCRdb shows in-frame clones only, minus some. That table gives V, J and clone size, and the DNA gave D and trimming. The table lists 660,000 or so clones, roughly 95% of them singletons. This CDR3 has 16 residues. Looked up from germline, CDR1 is SNHLY and CDR2 is FYNNEI. The V and J ends lost 0 bases and 1 base, in that order; junction bases with no gene match: 4. Regarding this clone: Its antigen remains unknown. Other DNA variants within this sample encode the same CDR3.

The naive CD8 fraction comprised CD45RO-negative cells positively selected for CCR7 and excluded terminally differentiated effector memory CD45RA+ cells. This TCR came from a woman under 40 in good health. This sequence joins TRBV2 and TRBJ2-3, with TRBD2 matching 7 bases. Sequencing was carried out using naive CD8+ T cells sorted from blood. The CDR3 DNA reads TGTGCCAGCAGTGAAGCGCTTGCGGGAGGCACAGATACGCAGTATTTT. Its translation is CASSEALAGGTDTQYF.